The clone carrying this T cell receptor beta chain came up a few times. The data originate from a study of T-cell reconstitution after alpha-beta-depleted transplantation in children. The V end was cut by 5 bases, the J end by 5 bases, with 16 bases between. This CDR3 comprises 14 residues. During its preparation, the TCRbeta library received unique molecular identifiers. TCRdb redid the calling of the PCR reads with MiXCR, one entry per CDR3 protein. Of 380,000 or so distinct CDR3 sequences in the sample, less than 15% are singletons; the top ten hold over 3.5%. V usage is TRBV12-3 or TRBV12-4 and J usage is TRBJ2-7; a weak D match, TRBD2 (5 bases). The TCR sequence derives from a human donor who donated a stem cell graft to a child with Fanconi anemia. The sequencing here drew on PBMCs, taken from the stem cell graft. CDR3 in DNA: TGTGCCAGCAGTATCACACGCGAGGGCAACGAGCAGTACTTC. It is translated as CASSITREGNEQYF.